The entry below gives a single T cell receptor (beta chain) sequence along with its context. It has no known antigen specificity. The record has no base qualities; no much larger clone is one base away. Whole blood was collected in K2EDTA tubes by collaborating institutions according to the institutions' own protocols. For TCRbeta analysis, collaborator samples were shipped as frozen whole blood, as isolated PBMCs, or as DNA extracted from either sample type. The data were taken from a study of blood T cell repertoires in COVID-19 (dated by TCRdb to between 2020 and 2021). With regard to the full study: Samples covering the acute and convalescent phases of COVID-19 were provided by collaborators in the United States, Italy and Spain. The material from the prospective study consisted of cDNA or gDNA derived from T cells, B-cell-depleted T cells, or PBMCs. Deeply sampled blood TCRbeta repertoires from subjects exposed to, actively infected with, or recovered from COVID-19 were included in the dataset. The repertoires were made available in a free public database intended to serve as a resource for research on the immune response to SARS-CoV-2. Samples came from the ongoing ImmuneRACE study (first 160 participants) plus 1,254 subjects from 6 global collaborators. Sample metadata almost always included a de-identified subject ID, COVID-19 status, age in years and sex. Where available, HLA class I and class II types were taken from metadata supplied by the sample provider and were not determined by assay-based typing. Study-wide findings and limitations: Clinical and demographic metadata were provided uncurated, with the amount varying by source and participant.

The immunoSEQ Assay, a bias-controlled multiplex PCR, was used to amplify TCRbeta CDR3 regions from genomic DNA. In the original analysis: The number of nucleated cells in each sample was estimated from the amplification of reference gene primers within the assay. To quantify the absolute abundance of each unique TCRbeta CDR3 rearrangement, sequence reads were collapsed and filtered. For each sample, productive Simpson clonality was calculated as the square root of Simpson's diversity index across productive rearrangements. TCRdb mirrors the immuneACCESS table, restricted to in-frame sequences. Some clones are absent from its copies; in checked studies, under half trace to an unresolved V gene, and the reason for the others is unknown. That table is the source of V, J and clone size, and D and trimming were worked out from the DNA. This sample holds approximately 230,000 clones; 80% to 90% were observed only once. Of the sample, about 20% is held by the ten largest clones.

V loses 8 bases, J loses 2 bases, and the germline ends lie 9 bases apart. The germline V gene provides CDR1 ENHRY and CDR2 SYGVKD. The CDR3 measures 12 amino acids from cysteine to phenylalanine. The sequence is cut down to CDR3 DNA, 36 bases in frame from base 1. The source is a young man with active or convalescent COVID-19. The chain employs TRBV10-3 and TRBJ1-2, with the D gene uncertain. The sample comprised peripheral blood. The CDR3 here reads CAISSRNYGYTF. The nucleotides read TGTGCCATCTCAAGTCGGAACTATGGCTACACCTTC.